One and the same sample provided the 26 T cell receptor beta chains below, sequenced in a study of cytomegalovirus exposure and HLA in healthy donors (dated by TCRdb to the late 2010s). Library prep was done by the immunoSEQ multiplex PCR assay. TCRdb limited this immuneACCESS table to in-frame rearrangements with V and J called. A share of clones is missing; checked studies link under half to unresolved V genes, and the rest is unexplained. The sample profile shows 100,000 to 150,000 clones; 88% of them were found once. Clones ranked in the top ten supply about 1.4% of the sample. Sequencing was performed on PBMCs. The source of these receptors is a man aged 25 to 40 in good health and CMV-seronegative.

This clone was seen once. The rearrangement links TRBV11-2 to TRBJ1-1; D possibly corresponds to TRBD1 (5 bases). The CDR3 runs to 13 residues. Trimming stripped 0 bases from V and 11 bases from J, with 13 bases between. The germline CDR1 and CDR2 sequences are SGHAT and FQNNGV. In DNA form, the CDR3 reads TGTGCCAGCAGCTTAGATGTGACAGCTTATGCTTTCTTT. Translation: CASSLDVTAYAFF.

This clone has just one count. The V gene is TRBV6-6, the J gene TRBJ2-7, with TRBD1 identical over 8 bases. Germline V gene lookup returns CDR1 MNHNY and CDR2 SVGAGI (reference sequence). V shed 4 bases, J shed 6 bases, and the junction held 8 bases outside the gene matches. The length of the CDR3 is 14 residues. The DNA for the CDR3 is TGTGCCAGCAGTTTACCAGACAGGGGAAGCGAGCAGTACTTC. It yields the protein CASSLPDRGSEQYF.

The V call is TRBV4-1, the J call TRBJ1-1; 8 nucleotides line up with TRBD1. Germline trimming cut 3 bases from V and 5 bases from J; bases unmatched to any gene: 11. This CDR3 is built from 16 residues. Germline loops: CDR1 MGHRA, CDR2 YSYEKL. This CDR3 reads CASSQEMYRGGTEAFF. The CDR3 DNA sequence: TGCGCCAGCAGCCAGGAAATGTACAGGGGGGGAACTGAAGCTTTCTTT.

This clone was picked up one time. Here the CDR3 reads CASSLYGQGIRSYNSPLHF. CDR3 nucleotide sequence: TGCGCCAGCAGCTTGTATGGCCAGGGGATACGCTCCTATAATTCACCCCTCCACTTT. The genes are TRBV5-1 and TRBJ1-6; maybe TRBD1 (6 bases). Trimming left V 1 base short and J 0 bases short, with 17 bases between. From germline, CDR1 is SGHRS and CDR2 YFSETQ. CDR3 length: 19 residues.

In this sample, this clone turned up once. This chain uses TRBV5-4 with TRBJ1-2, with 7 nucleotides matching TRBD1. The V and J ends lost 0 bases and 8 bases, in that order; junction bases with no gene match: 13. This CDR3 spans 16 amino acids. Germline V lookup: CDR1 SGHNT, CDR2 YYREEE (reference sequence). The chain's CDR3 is CASSLGGTVVTVGYTF. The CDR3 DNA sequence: TGTGCCAGCAGCTTGGGAGGGACAGTGGTGACGGTAGGCTACACCTTC.

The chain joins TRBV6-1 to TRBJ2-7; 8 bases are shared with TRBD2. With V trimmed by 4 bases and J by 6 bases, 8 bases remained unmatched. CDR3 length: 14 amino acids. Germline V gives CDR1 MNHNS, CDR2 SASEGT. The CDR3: CASSGGRIFREQYF. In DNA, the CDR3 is TGTGCCAGCAGTGGCGGGAGGATATTTCGCGAGCAGTACTTC.

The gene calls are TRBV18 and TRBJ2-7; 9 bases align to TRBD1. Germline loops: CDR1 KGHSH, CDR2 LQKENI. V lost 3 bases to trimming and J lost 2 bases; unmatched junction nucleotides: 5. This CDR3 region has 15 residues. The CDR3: CASSPRQGVPYEQYF. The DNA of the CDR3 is TGTGCCAGCTCACCGAGACAGGGGGTACCCTACGAGCAGTACTTC.

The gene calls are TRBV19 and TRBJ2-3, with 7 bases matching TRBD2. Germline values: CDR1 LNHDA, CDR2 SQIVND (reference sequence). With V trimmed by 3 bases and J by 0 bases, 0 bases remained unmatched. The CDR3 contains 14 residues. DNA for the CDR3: TGTGCCAGTAGTATCGGGGGGAGCACAGATACGCAGTATTTT. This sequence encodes CASSIGGSTDTQYF.

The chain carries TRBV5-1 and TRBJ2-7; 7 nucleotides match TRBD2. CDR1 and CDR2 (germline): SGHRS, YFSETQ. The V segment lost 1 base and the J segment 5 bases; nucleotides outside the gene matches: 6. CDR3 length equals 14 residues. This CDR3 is CASSLNGGSHEQYF. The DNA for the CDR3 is TGCGCCAGCAGCTTGAACGGCGGGAGCCACGAGCAGTACTTC.

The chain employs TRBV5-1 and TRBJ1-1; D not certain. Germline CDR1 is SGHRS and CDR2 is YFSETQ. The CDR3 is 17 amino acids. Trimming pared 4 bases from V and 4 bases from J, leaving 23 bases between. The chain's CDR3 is CASSPSTTGLRGTEAFF. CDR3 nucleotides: TGCGCCAGCAGCCCATCTACGACCGGGCTCCGGGGCACTGAAGCTTTCTTT.

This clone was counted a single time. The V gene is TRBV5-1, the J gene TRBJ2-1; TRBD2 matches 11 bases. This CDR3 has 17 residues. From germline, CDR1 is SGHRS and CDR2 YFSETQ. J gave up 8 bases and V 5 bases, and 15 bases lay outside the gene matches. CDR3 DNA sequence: TGCGCCAGCAGGGACCTTCTAGCGGGAGGCAGGTCCCATGAGCAGTTCTTC. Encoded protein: CASRDLLAGGRSHEQFF.

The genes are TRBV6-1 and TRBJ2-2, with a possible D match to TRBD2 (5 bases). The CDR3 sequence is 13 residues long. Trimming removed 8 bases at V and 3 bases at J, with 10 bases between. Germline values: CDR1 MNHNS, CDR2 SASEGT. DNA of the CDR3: TGTGCCAGCGGACTTGAGGACACCGGGGAGCTGTTTTTT. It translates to CASGLEDTGELFF.

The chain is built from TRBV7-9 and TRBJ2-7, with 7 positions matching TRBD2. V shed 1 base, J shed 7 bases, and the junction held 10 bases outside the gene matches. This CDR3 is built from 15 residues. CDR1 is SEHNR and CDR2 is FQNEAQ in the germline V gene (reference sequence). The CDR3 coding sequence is TGTGCCAGCAGCTTAGAAAGGATGGTAGCGGGTGAGCAGTACTTC. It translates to CASSLERMVAGEQYF.

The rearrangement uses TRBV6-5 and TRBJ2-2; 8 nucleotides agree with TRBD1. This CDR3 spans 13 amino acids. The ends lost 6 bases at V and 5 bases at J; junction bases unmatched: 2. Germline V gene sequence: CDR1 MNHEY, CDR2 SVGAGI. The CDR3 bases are TGTGCCAGCAGGCGACAGGGGACCGGGGAGCTGTTTTTT. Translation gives CASRRQGTGELFF.

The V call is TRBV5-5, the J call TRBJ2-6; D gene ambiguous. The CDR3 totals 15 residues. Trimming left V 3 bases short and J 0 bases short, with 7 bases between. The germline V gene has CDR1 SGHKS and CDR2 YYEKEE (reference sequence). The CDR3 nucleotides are TGTGCCAGCAGCTACCTTAGCTCTGGGGCCAACGTCCTGACTTTC. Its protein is CASSYLSSGANVLTF.

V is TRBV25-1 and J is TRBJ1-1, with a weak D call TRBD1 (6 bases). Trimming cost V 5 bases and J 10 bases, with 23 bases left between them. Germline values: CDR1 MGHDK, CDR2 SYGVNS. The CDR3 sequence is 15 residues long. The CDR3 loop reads CASSPQRTVPGGAFF. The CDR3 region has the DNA TGTGCCAGCAGTCCCCAACGGACAGTCCCTGGTGGAGCTTTCTTT.

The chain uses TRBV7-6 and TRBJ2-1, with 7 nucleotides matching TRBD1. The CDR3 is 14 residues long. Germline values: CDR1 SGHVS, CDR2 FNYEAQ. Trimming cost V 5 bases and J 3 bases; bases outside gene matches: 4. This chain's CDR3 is CASSQAGGYNEQFF. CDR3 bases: TGTGCCAGCAGCCAGGCAGGGGGCTACAATGAGCAGTTCTTC.

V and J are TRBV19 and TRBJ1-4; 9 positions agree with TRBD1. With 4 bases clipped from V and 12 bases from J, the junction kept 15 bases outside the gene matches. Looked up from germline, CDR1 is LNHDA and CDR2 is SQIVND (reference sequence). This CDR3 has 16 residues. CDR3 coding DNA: TGTGCCAGTAGTAGGGGACAGGGTTTTAAAGTGGAGGAACTGTTTTTT. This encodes CASSRGQGFKVEELFF.

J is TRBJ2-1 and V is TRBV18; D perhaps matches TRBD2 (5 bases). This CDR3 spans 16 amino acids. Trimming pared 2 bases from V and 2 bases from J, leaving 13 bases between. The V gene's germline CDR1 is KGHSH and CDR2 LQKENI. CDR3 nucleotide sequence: TGTGCCAGCTCACCAGAAGAGCGGATCACCTACAATGAGCAGTTCTTC. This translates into CASSPEERITYNEQFF.

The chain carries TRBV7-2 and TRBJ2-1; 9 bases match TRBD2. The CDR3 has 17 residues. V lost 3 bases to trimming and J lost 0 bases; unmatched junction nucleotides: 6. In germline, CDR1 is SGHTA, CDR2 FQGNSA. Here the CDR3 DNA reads TGTGCCAGCAGCTTTGTAGCGGGAGTCCCCTCCTACAATGAGCAGTTCTTC. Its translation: CASSFVAGVPSYNEQFF.

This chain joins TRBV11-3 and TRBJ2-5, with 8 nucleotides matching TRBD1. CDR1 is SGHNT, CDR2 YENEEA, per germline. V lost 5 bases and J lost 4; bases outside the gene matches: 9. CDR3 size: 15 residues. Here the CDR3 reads CASSAQTGARETQYF. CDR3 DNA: TGTGCCAGCAGCGCGCAGACAGGGGCCCGAGAGACCCAGTACTTC. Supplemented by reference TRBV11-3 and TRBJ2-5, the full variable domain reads EAGVVQSPRYKIIEKKQPVAFWCNPISGHNTLYWYLQNLGQGPELLIRYENEEAVDDSQLPKDRFSAERLKGVDSTLKIQPAELGDSAVYLCASSAQTGARETQYFGPGTRLLVL.

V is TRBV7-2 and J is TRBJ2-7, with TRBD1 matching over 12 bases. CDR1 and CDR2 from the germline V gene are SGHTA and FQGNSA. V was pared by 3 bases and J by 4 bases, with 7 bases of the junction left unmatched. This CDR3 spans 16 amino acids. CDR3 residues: CASSFVPGQGAYEQYF. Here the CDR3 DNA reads TGTGCCAGCAGCTTCGTACCGGGACAGGGGGCGTACGAGCAGTACTTC.

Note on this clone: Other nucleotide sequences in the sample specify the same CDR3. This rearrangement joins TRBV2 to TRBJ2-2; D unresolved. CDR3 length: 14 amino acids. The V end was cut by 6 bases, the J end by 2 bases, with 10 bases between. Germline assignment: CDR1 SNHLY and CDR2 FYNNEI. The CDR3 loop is CASSTTVNTGELFF. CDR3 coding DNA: TGTGCCAGCAGCACAACAGTAAACACCGGGGAGCTGTTTTTT.

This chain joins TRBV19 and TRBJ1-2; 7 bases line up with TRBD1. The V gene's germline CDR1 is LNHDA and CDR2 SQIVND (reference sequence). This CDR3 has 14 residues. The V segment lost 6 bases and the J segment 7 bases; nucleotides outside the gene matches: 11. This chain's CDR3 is CASSSTGRRGGYTF. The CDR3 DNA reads TGTGCCAGTAGCTCGACAGGGCGGCGCGGTGGCTACACCTTC.

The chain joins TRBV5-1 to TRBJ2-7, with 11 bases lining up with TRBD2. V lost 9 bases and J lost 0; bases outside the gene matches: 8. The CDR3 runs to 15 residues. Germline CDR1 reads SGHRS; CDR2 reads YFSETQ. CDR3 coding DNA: TGCGCCACAGCGCAGGGACTAGCGGACTCCTACGAGCAGTACTTC. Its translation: CATAQGLADSYEQYF.

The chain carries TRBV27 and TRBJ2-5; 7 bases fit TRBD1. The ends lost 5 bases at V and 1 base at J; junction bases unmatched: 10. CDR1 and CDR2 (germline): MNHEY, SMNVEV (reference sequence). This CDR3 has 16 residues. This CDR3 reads CASSRGRTDLQETQYF. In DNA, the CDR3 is TGTGCCAGCAGTAGGGGGCGGACTGACCTCCAAGAGACCCAGTACTTC.